The source of this T cell receptor beta chain is a study of T-cell memory formation after mild COVID-19. Looking at the study overall: Clustering of TCRs was largely donor specific.

General observations from the study: A second wave expanding day 15 to 37 was CD4+-biased; contracting clones were balanced.

For this clonotype: Its antigen is unknown.

Amplification by 5'RACE using constant-segment primers produced TCR alpha and TCR beta cDNA libraries that carried sample barcodes and UMIs. TCRdb passed the 5' RACE reads through MiXCR, listing each CDR3 protein once. The sample has hundreds of thousands of distinct CDR3 sequences; around 27% are singletons. The TCR sequence derives from an adult woman who had mild COVID-19 (a few samples of this study predate the infection). Cell type and time point are not known. Input material: PBMCs or a T cell subset sorted from them (not recorded which).

Written as DNA, the CDR3 is TGCAGTGCTCCTTCCAGACCGGGACAGGGGGGTTACACTGAAGCTTTCTTT. Its protein is CSAPSRPGQGGYTEAFF. The chain joins TRBV20-1 to TRBJ1-1; TRBD1 matches 11 bases. CDR1 DFQATT and CDR2 SNEGSKA come from the germline V gene (reference sequence). The CDR3 runs 17 residues. V lost 5 bases, J lost 3 bases, and 14 bases stayed unmatched.